Below, one T cell receptor beta chain is given with its context. These data come from a study of blood T cell repertoires in COVID-19. Study overall: From the United States, Italy and Spain came samples of acute and convalescent COVID-19. From T cells, B-cell-depleted T cells, or PBMCs came the material, which was cDNA or gDNA.

This CDR3 spans 14 amino acids. The ends were cut back, 2 bases at V and 2 bases at J, with 12 bases in the middle. Germline values: CDR1 GTSNPN, CDR2 SVGIG (reference sequence). In the original analysis: Estimation of nucleated cell counts was performed using reference gene primer amplification. Profiled with immunoSEQ multiplex PCR; TCRdb holds only in-frame clones, not every one. V, J and clone size are taken as reported in that table, and D and trimming were inferred from the DNA itself. The data hold approximately 94,000 clones, with about 90% observed a single time. The TCR originated in a human donor in a cohort sampled during active COVID-19. Sequences were obtained from peripheral blood. The rearrangement links TRBV30 to TRBJ1-2; D not resolved. The chain's CDR3 is CAWSSPGGNYGYTF. The CDR3 coding sequence is TGTGCCTGGAGTTCGCCGGGAGGAAACTATGGCTACACCTTC.